The present T cell receptor (beta chain) was sequenced within a study of blood T cell repertoires in COVID-19 (TCRdb year 2020). Some background on the complete study: The collaborator samples originated in the United States, Italy and Spain and spanned the acute and convalescent phases of COVID-19. The material from the prospective study consisted of cDNA or gDNA derived from T cells, B-cell-depleted T cells, or PBMCs. Subjects who had been exposed to COVID-19, were actively infected with it, or had recovered from it provided the deeply sampled blood TCRbeta repertoires that made up the dataset. A freely available public database, intended as a resource for researchers studying the immune response to SARS-CoV-2, is where the repertoires were released. Samples came from the ongoing ImmuneRACE study (first 160 participants) plus 1,254 subjects from 6 global collaborators. The sample metadata nearly always contained a de-identified subject ID, COVID-19 status, age in years and sex. Where available, HLA class I and class II types were taken from metadata supplied by the sample provider and were not determined by assay-based typing.

Regarding this clone: Its target antigen remains unknown. No base quality information exists; no much larger clone differs at one position.

Participants in the prospective study were aged about 18 to 100 years, lived in more than 20 United States geographic areas, and enrolled through a virtual design. To assign participants to cohorts, the prospective study relied on clinical history that participants themselves reported in a screening survey and a study questionnaire. For ImmuneRACE Cohort 3, a participant was defined as recovered based on two consecutive negative NP/OP PCR tests, clearance by a healthcare professional, or resolution of symptoms. In the prospective study, whole blood, serum and a nasopharyngeal or oropharyngeal swab were collected from each participant by mobile phlebotomists. Participants in the prospective study had the option to provide additional blood draws and questionnaires over a roughly 2-month period. Blood samples from the prospective study were shipped frozen or at room temperature prior to DNA extraction.

What the research found in general, with its limitations: The quantity of clinical and demographic metadata differed by source and by participant and was supplied without curation.

TCRbeta CDR3 regions were amplified from genomic DNA by means of the immunoSEQ Assay, a bias-controlled multiplex PCR. Processing in the source paper ran as follows. The number of nucleated cells in each sample was estimated from the amplification of reference gene primers within the assay. To quantify the absolute abundance of each unique TCRbeta CDR3 rearrangement, sequence reads were collapsed and filtered. For each sample, productive Simpson clonality was calculated as the square root of Simpson's diversity index over productive rearrangements. Entries here come from immuneACCESS through TCRdb and include only in-frame sequences with V and J called. Some clones fail to appear in such tables; in the studies checked, an unresolved V gene covers under half of the shortfall, and the cause of the remainder is unknown. That table supplies the V and J calls and clone size; D and trimming were determined from the DNA. The sample table contains over 150,000 clones; only one count was recorded for around 81% of them. Of the sample, roughly 6.9% is held by the ten largest clones.

Sequencing was performed on PBMCs or T cells enriched from blood (not recorded which). The clonotype was recovered from a man aged 35 to 55 who had recovered from COVID-19.

The DNA is as follows: TGCGCCAGCAGCCAACTGGGACAGGGGATTCCAGATACGCAGTATTTT. This is translated as CASSQLGQGIPDTQYF. The sequence joins TRBV5-1 to TRBJ2-3; the junction holds 10 bases that match TRBD1. CDR3 length: 16 amino acids, cysteine to phenylalanine. The entry retains the CDR3 DNA only, 48 bases that are in frame from base 1. Based on the germline V gene, the CDR1 and CDR2 sequences are SGHRS and YFSETQ. Compared with germline, V lacks 4 bases and J lacks 4 bases; bases without a gene match: 9.